Following are 14 T cell receptor beta chains from one sample sequenced in a study of shared clonotypes between healthy human individuals. Selected positively for CCR7 and CD45RO-negative, naive CD8 cells excluded terminally differentiated effector memory CD45RA+ cells. This table comes from immunoSEQ multiplex PCR, and its TCRdb copy is limited to in-frame clones, with some not included. The sample lists millions of clones; about 95% were seen once. Sequenced: naive CD8+ T cells sorted from blood. The receptors stem from a man aged 18-30 years in good health.

The chain combines TRBV2 with TRBJ2-7, with 7 bases fitting TRBD1. The length of the CDR3 is 15 residues. From germline, CDR1 is SNHLY and CDR2 FYNNEI. The J segment lost 0 bases and the V segment lost 3 bases, leaving 5 bases of the junction unmatched. The DNA of the CDR3 is TGTGCCAGCAGTGAGGGGGACAGCGTCTCCTACGAGCAGTACTTC. Protein sequence: CASSEGDSVSYEQYF. The complete variable domain, with remaining parts taken from reference TRBV2 and TRBJ2-7, reads EPEVTQTPSHQVTQMGQEVILRCVPISNHLYFYWYRQILGQKVEFLVSFYNNEISEKSEIFDDQFSVERPDGSNFTLKIRSTKLEDSAMYFCASSEGDSVSYEQYFGPGTRLTVT.

With respect to this clone: This specimen includes other DNA sequences encoding the same CDR3. The chain recombines TRBV18 with TRBJ2-7; D may be TRBD1 (6 bases). V dropped 4 bases and J dropped 2 bases, with 9 bases sitting between them. The CDR3 length is 13 residues. Germline loops: CDR1 KGHSH, CDR2 LQKENI. The CDR3 here is CASSLGQTYEQYF. The DNA of the CDR3 is TGTGCCAGCTCACTGGGACAAACCTACGAGCAGTACTTC.

CDR3 coding DNA: TGTGCCAGCAGTGAAGTTTTAGGGACTAGCGGGGAATCTGGTACCGAGACCCAGTACTTC. Translating gives CASSEVLGTSGESGTETQYF. This chain connects TRBV2 to TRBJ2-5, with 13 positions matching TRBD2. Trimming cost V 1 base and J 5 bases; bases outside gene matches: 16. CDR3 length: 20 residues. Germline CDR1 is SNHLY and CDR2 is FYNNEI.

The genes are TRBV9 and TRBJ2-3, with D unclear. The CDR3 is 13 residues long. Germline V gene data show CDR1 as SGDLS and CDR2 as YYNGEE. The germline V and J ends were trimmed by 3 bases and 0 bases, with 5 bases remaining between them. The CDR3, as DNA: TGTGCCAGCAGCGGTAGTAGCACAGATACGCAGTATTTT. As protein: CASSGSSTDTQYF.

In regard to this clone: This same CDR3 is encoded by further DNA sequences in the sample. The V gene is TRBV19, the J gene TRBJ2-7; maybe TRBD2 (5 bases). V shed 4 bases and J shed 4 bases, with 11 bases lying between them. This CDR3 region has 13 residues. Germline V gene data show CDR1 as LNHDA and CDR2 as SQIVND (reference sequence). CDR3 nucleotide sequence: TGTGCCAGTAGTAGCGGACTTCCTTACGAGCAGTACTTC. It encodes CASSSGLPYEQYF.

The chain combines TRBV9 with TRBJ1-1; D is unresolved. Trimming left V 3 bases short and J 3 bases short, with 9 bases between. Per the germline V gene, CDR1 is SGDLS and CDR2 is YYNGEE. The CDR3 length is 13 residues. CDR3: CASSAPGYTEAFF. The CDR3 DNA reads TGTGCCAGCAGCGCCCCAGGATACACTGAAGCTTTCTTT.

The chain joins TRBV6-1 to TRBJ1-2, with D possibly being TRBD1 (5 bases). Trimming cost V 11 bases and J 7 bases, with 14 bases left between them. From germline, CDR1 is MNHNS and CDR2 SASEGT. This CDR3 is 11 amino acids long. The CDR3 loop is CAGYYQGGYTF. The CDR3 DNA reads TGTGCCGGCTATTACCAGGGTGGCTACACCTTC.

The CDR3, as DNA: TGTGCCAGCAGCTTAGTTTCGGGCGTCTTCACAGATACGCAGTATTTT. Protein sequence: CASSLVSGVFTDTQYF. V is TRBV7-2 and J is TRBJ2-3, with D unresolved. Germline lookup yields CDR1 SGHTA and CDR2 FQGNSA. The CDR3 has 16 amino acids. The V and J ends lost 1 base and 2 bases respectively, with 13 bases between them.

The CDR3: CASSLVSGGAYNEQFF. As DNA, the CDR3 is TGTGCCAGCAGCTTAGTTAGCGGGGGGGCATACAATGAGCAGTTCTTC. The rearrangement uses TRBV7-8 and TRBJ2-1, with TRBD2 identical over 11 bases. V shed 1 base and J 4 bases; nucleotides not matched to a gene: 3. The germline gives CDR1 SGHVS, CDR2 FQNEAQ. The CDR3 runs to 16 residues. Using reference TRBV7-8 and TRBJ2-1 for the parts outside the CDR3, the full variable domain is GAGVSQSPRYKVAKRGQDVALRCDPISGHVSLFWYQQALGQGPEFLTYFQNEAQLDKSGLPSDRFFAERPEGSVSTLKIQRTQQEDSAVYLCASSLVSGGAYNEQFFGPGTRLTVL.

This chain uses TRBV7-9 with TRBJ2-7; TRBD1 aligns across 10 bases. The CDR3 is made up of 15 amino acids. The junction had 9 bases not matched to a gene; V was cut back by 6 bases and J by 4 bases. Germline V gene lookup returns CDR1 SEHNR and CDR2 FQNEAQ (reference sequence). The CDR3 DNA reads TGTGCCAGCAGTCTACCCCAGGGACAGGGGTACGAGCAGTACTTC. This codes for CASSLPQGQGYEQYF.

This sequence joins TRBV29-1 and TRBJ2-5, with a possible D match to TRBD2 (6 bases). The end of the DNA is better explained by TRBJ2-7, so the J call may be wrong. CDR3 size: 12 residues. Germline V gene data show CDR1 as SQVTM and CDR2 as ANQGSEA. The CDR3 here is CSAWGTGYEQYF. The DNA of the CDR3 is TGCAGCGCCTGGGGGACTGGCTACGAGCAGTACTTC.

The gene calls are TRBV15 and TRBJ2-5; D unclear. Trimming shortened V by 3 bases and J by 3 bases, and 17 bases separated the two germline ends. The V gene's germline CDR1 is LNHNV and CDR2 YYDKDF (reference sequence). This CDR3 comprises 16 residues. DNA of the CDR3: TGTGCCACCAGCAGTCCGGGCTGGGCAGTCGAAGAGACCCAGTACTTC. This encodes CATSSPGWAVEETQYF.

The chain has TRBV7-9 and TRBJ2-5; the D is unclear. V lost 0 bases and J lost 3, with 8 bases in between. Looked up from germline, CDR1 is SEHNR and CDR2 is FQNEAQ (reference sequence). The CDR3 spans 14 residues. The CDR3 DNA reads as TGTGCCAGCAGCTTAGCGGGATGGGAAGAGACCCAGTACTTC. Encoded protein: CASSLAGWEETQYF.

The chain recombines TRBV27 with TRBJ1-2; D gene uncertain. The germline gives CDR1 MNHEY, CDR2 SMNVEV (reference sequence). V lost 4 bases to trimming and J lost 5 bases, with 14 bases between them. The CDR3 spans 14 residues. The CDR3: CASSSEWGIYGYTF. The DNA for the CDR3 is TGTGCCAGCAGTTCCGAGTGGGGAATTTATGGCTACACCTTC.